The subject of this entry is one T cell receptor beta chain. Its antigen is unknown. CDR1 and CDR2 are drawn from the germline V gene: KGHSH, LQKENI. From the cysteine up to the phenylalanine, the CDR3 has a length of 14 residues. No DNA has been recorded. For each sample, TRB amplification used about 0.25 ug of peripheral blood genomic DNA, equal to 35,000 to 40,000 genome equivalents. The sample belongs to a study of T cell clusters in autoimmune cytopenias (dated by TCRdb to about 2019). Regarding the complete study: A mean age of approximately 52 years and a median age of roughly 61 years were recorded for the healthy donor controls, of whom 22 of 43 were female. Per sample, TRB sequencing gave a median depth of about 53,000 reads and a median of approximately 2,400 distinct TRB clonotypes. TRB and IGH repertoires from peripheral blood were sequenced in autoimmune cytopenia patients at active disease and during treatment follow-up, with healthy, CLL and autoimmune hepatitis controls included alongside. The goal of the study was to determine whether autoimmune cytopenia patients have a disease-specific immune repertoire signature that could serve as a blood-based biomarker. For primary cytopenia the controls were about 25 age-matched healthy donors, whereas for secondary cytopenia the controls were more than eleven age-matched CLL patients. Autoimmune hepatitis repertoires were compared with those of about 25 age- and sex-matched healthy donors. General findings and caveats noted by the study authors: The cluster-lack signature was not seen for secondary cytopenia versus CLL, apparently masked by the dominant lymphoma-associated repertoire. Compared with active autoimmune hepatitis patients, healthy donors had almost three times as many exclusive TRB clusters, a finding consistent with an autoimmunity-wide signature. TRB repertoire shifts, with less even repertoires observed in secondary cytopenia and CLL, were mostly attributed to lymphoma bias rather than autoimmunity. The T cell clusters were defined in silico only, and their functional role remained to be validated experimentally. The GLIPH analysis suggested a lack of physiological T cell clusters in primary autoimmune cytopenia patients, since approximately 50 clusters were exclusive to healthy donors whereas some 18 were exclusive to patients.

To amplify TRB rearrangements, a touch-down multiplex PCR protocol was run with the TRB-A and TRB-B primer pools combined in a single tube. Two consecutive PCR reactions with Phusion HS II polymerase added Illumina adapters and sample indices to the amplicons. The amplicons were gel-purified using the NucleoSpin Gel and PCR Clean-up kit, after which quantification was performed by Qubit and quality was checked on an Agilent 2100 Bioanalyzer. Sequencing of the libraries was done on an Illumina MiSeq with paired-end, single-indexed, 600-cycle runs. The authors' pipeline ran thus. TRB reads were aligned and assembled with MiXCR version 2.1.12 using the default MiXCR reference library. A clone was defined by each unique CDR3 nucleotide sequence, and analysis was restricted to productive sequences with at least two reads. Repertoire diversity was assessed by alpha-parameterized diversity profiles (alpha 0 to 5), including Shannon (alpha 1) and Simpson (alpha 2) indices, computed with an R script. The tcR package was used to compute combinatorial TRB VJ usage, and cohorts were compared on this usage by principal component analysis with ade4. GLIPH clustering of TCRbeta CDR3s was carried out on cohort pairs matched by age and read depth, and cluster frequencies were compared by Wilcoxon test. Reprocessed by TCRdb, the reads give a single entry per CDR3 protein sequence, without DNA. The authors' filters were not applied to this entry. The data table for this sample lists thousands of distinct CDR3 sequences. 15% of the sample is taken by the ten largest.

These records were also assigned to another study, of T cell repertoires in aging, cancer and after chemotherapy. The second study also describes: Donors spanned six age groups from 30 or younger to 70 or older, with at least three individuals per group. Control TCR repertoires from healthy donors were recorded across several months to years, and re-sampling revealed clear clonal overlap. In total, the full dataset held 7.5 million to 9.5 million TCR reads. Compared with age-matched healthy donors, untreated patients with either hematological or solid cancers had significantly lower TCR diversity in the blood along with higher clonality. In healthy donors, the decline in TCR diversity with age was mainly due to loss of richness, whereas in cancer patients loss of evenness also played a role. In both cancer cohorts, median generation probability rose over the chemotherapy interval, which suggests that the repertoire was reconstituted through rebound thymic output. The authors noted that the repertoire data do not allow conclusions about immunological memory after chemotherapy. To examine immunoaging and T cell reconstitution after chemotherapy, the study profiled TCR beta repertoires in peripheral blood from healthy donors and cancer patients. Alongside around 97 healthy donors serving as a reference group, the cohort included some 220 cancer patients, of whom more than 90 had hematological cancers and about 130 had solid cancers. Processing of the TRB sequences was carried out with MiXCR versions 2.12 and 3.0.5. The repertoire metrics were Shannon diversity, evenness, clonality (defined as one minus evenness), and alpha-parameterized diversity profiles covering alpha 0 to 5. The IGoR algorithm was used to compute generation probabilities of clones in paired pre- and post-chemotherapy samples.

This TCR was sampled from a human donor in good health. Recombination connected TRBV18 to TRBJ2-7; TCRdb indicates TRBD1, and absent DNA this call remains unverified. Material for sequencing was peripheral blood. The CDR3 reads CASSVRTGEYEQYF.